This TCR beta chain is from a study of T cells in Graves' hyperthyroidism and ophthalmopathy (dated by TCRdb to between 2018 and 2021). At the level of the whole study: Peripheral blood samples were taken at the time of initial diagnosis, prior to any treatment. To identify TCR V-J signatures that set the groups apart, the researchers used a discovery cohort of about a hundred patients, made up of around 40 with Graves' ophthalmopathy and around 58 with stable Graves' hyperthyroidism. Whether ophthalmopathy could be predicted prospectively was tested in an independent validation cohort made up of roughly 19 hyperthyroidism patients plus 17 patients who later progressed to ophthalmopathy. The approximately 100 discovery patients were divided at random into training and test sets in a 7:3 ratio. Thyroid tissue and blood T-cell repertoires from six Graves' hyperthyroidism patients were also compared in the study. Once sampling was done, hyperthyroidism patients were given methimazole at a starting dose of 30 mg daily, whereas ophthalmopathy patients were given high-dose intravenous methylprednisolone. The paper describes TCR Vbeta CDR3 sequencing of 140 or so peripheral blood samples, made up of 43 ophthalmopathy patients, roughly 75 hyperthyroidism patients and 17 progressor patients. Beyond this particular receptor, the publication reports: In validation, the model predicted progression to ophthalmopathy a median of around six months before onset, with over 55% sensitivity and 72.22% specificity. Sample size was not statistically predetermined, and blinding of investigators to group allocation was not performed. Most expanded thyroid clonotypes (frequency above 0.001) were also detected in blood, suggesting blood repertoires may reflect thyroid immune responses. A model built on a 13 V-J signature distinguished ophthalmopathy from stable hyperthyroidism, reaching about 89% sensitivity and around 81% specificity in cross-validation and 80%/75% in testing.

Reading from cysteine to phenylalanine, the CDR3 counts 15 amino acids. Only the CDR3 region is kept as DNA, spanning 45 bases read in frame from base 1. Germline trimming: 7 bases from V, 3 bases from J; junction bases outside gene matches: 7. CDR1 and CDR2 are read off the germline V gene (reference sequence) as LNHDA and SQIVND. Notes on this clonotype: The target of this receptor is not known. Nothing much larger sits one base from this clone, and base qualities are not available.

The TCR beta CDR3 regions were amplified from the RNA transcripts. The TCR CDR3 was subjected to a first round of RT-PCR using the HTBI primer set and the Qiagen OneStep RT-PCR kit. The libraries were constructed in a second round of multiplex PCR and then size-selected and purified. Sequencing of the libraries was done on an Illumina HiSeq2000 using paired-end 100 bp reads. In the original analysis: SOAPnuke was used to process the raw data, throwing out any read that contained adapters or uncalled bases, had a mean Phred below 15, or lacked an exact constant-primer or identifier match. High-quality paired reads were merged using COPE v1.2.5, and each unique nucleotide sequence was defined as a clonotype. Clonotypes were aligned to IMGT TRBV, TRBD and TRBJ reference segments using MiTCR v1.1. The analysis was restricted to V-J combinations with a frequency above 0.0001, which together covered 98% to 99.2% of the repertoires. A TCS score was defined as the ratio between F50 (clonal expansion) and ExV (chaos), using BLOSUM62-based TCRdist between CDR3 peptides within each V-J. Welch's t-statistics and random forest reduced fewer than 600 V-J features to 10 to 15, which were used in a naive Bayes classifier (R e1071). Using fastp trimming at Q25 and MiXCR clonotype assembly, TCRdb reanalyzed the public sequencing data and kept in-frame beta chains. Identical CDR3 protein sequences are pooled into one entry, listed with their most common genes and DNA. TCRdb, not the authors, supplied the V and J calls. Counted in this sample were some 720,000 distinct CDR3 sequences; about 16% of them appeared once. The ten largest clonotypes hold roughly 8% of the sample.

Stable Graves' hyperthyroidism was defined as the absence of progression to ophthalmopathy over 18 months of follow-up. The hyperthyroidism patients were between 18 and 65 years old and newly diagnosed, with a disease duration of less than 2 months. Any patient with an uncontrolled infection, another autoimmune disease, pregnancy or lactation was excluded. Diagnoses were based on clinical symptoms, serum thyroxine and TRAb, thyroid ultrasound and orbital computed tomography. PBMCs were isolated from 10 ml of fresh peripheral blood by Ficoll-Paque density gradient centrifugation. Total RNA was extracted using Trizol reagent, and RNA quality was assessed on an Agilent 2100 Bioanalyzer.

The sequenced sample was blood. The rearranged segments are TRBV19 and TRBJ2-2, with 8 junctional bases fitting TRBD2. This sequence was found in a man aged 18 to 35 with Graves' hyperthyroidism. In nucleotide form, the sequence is TGTGCCAGTATCCCCGGAGCGGGGGACACCGGGGAGCTGTTTTTT. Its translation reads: CASIPGAGDTGELFF.